This entry features one T cell receptor beta chain sequence. This clonotype was picked up a small number of times. It has no known antigen specificity. Per-base quality was not reported, and no clone a single base away is much larger than it. These data are taken from a study of blood T cells in healthy people across ages (dated by TCRdb to the mid-2010s). General notes on the study: In model experiments, template switching captured about one uniquely barcoded TCR beta cDNA molecule for every two T cells. The donors were divided into four age groups: young (average approximately 17 years), middle-aged (approximately 39), aged (62) and long-lived (82). To avoid experimental bias, donors of different ages were randomly spread across the sequencing lanes. Two additional independent replicas of 1 million unique cDNA reads from the same blood draw were analyzed for two donors (one aged 18 to 29 and one aged 80 or older). To track age-related changes in TCR beta repertoire diversity, the study relied on deep sequencing normalized with unique cDNA molecular identifiers.

Systemically healthy Caucasian individuals from Russia, about 38 in total and aged about 6 to 90 years, were included as donors. Each donor gave around 9.9 milliliters of peripheral blood, collected into EDTA-treated Vacutainer tubes. Ficoll-Paque density-gradient centrifugation was used to isolate PBMCs, with at least 6.5 million per sample. Trizol reagent was used to extract total RNA from the PBMCs, yielding at least 5.5 micrograms per sample. The percentages of naive CD45RAhigh/CD27high T cells were determined by flow cytometry on a PBMC aliquot from every donor. What the work shows at the level of the full study, not this receptor alone: Since profiling was done on bulk unsorted PBMCs, naive and antigen-experienced compartments could not be conclusively compared. There was a strong correlation between observed TCR beta diversity and the percentage of naive T cells measured by flow cytometry. Donor CMV infection status was unknown, potentially confounding age-related changes in expanded clonotypes. Observed TCR beta diversity per million T cells fell roughly linearly with age, and a significant reduction was already apparent by age roughly 40. The long-lived group showed more naive CD4+ T cells, fewer expanded clones and increased TCR diversity than the aged group, suggesting age selection. Estimates of total diversity from one million sequenced T cells were regarded as lower bounds and underestimates.

Libraries were made using 5' RACE. Sequenced on an Illumina HiSeq 2500. The second PCR ran for roughly 7 to 12 cycles and used a J-beta primer mix along with a sample-barcoded 5' primer. Each TCR beta cDNA molecule received a unique molecular identifier from a template-switch 5' adaptor carrying 12 random nucleotides. Each sample yielded at least 2.5 million CDR3-containing paired-end reads. All of the RNA was converted into first-strand cDNA using the Mint cDNA synthesis kit, with a TRBC-specific oligonucleotide serving as the primer. Following uracil-DNA glycosylase treatment, a first 18-cycle PCR with universal primers M1SS and BC2_uni_R was performed on all cDNA. As for the authors' bioinformatics: Each sample was normalized by randomly selecting 1 million high-quality reads, each carrying a distinct molecular identifier. Reads sharing molecular identifiers were discarded rather than binned into consensus sequences. MiTCR, set to a Q25 quality threshold and the strictest error-elimination algorithm, was used for CDR3 identification, clonotype clustering and error correction. Lower-bound total TCR beta diversity was estimated with a nonparametric unseen species model using Euler transformation. TCRdb passed the public sequencing reads through fastp at Q25 and MiXCR, retaining productive beta sequences. One record per CDR3 amino acid sequence lists the most common genes and DNA. Here the V and J calls rest on TCRdb's processing, not on the authors' analysis. The sample profile shows about 620,000 distinct CDR3 sequences; about 21% of them were found once. The ten largest clones add up to under 4% of the sample.

The CDR3 sequence holds 14 residues, the cysteine and phenylalanine included. Solely the CDR3 DNA is kept, with 42 bases framed from the first base. This receptor was identified in a man between 65 and 85 years old in good health. Recombination linked TRBV21-1 to TRBJ2-7; no check of the table's D call, TRBD1, against the DNA was made. TRBV21-1 is a pseudogene locus. The sequenced sample consisted of blood. The nucleotides read TGTGCCAGCAGCAATGGACACATCTCCTACGAGCAGTACTTC. The translation is CASSNGHISYEQYF.